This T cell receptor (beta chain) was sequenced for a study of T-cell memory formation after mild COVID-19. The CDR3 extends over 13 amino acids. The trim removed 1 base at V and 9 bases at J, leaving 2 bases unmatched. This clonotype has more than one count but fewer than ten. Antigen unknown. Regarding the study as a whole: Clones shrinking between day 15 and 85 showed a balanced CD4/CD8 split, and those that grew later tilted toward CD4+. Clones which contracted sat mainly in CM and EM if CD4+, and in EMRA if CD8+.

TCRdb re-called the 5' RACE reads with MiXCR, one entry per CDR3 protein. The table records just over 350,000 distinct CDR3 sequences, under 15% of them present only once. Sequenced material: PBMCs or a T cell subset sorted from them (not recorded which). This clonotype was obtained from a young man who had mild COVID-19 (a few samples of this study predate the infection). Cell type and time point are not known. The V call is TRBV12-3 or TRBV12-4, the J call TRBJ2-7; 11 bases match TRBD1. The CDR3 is CASSLGTGGLQYF. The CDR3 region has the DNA TGTGCCAGCAGTTTAGGGACAGGGGGCTTGCAGTACTTC.